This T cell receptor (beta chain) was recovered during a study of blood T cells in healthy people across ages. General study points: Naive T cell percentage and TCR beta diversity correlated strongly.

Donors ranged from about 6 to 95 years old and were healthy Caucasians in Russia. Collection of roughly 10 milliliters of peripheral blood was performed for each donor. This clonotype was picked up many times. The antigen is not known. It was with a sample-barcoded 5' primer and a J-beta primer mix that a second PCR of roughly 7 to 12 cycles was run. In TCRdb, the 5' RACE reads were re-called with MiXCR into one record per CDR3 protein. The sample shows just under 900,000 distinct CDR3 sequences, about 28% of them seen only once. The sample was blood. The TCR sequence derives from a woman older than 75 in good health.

This CDR3 is CASSLKVNTEAFF. The CDR3 DNA reads as TGTGCCAGCAGTTTAAAGGTGAACACTGAAGCTTTCTTT. The V and J genes are TRBV12-3 or TRBV12-4 and TRBJ1-1; D unclear. This CDR3 has 13 amino acids. Trimming shortened V by 2 bases and J by 0 bases, and 4 bases separated the two germline ends.